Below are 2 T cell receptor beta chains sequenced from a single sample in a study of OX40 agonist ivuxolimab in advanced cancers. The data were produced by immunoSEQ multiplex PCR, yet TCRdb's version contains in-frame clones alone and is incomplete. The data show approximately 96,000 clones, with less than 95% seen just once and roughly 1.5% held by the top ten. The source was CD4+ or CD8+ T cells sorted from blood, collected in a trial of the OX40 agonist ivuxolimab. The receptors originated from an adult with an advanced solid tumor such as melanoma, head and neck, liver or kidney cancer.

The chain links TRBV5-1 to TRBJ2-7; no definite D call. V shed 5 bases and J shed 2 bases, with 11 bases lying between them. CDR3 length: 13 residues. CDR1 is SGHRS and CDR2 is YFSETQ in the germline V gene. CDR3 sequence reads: CASSNEATYEQYF. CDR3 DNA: TGCGCCAGCAGTAATGAGGCGACCTACGAGCAGTACTTC.

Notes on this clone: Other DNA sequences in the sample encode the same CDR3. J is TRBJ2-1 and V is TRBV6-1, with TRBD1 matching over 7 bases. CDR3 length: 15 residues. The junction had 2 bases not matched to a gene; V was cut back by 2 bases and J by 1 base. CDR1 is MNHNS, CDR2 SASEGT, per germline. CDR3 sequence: CASSEYRGSYNEQFF. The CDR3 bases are TGTGCCAGCAGTGAATACAGGGGTTCCTACAATGAGCAGTTCTTC.